This T cell receptor (beta chain) was sequenced in a study of blood T cell repertoires in COVID-19. About the research overall: T cells, B-cell-depleted T cells, or PBMCs provided the cDNA or gDNA that served as material.

In the original workflow: Reference gene primer amplification yielded estimated nucleated cell counts. The data were produced by immunoSEQ multiplex PCR, yet TCRdb's version contains in-frame clones alone and is incomplete. The D gene and trimming were derived from the DNA, and the V and J assignments and clone size from that table. The sample lists around 140,000 clones; around 89% were seen once. CDR3 length: 13 amino acids. Germline CDR1 and CDR2: SNHLY and FYNNEI. Trimming shortened V by 7 bases and J by 3 bases, and 12 bases separated the two germline ends. The chain has TRBV2 and TRBJ1-1; the D gene is possibly TRBD1 (5 bases). The receptor comes from a man in his sixties with COVID-19, enrolled during active disease. Sequenced input: peripheral blood. Here the CDR3 reads CASTMTEDTEAFF. The CDR3 region has the DNA TGTGCCAGCACCATGACAGAAGACACTGAAGCTTTCTTT.